The next 28 T cell receptor beta chains were all read from a single sample in a study of blood T cell repertoires in COVID-19. Produced via immunoSEQ multiplex PCR; TCRdb's table is partial and in-frame only. In the table there are under 250,000 clones, approximately 90% of which are singletons. The sample taken for sequencing was PBMCs or T cells enriched from blood (not recorded which). The receptors here all came from a woman younger than 35 in a cohort exposed to, infected with or recovered from COVID-19 (not recorded which).

CDR3 sequence reads: CAWSTQVGGELFF. The CDR3 bases are TGTGCCTGGAGCACCCAGGTCGGCGGGGAGCTGTTTTTT. This chain links TRBV30 with TRBJ2-2, with unresolved D. The CDR3 spans 13 residues. Trimming left V 3 bases short and J 7 bases short, with 12 bases between. CDR1 is GTSNPN, CDR2 SVGIG, per germline (reference sequence).

The rearrangement joins TRBV7-9 to TRBJ2-3, with 9 nucleotides matching TRBD2. The CDR3 extends over 18 amino acids. Trimming removed 4 bases from V and 0 bases from J; junction bases left unmatched: 11. Germline V CDR1 and CDR2: SEHNR, FQNEAQ (reference sequence). The CDR3 spells CASSSWGSGSSSTDTQYF. The DNA for the CDR3 is TGTGCCAGCAGCTCTTGGGGTAGCGGGAGCTCTAGCACAGATACGCAGTATTTT.

V usage is TRBV7-2 and J usage is TRBJ1-1; D gene unclear. CDR1 SGHTA and CDR2 FQGNSA come from the germline V gene. The V gene lost 0 bases and the J gene lost 4 bases, with 6 bases spanning the gap. The CDR3 is 13 amino acids. The CDR3 protein is CASSLAFSTEAFF. In DNA form, the CDR3 reads TGTGCCAGCAGCTTAGCTTTCTCCACTGAAGCTTTCTTT.

The CDR3 reads CATSHGTGYGYTF. CDR3 DNA sequence: TGTGCCACCAGCCACGGGACAGGGTATGGCTACACCTTC. V and J are TRBV24-1 and TRBJ1-2; TRBD1 aligns across 9 bases. Germline lookup yields CDR1 KGHDR and CDR2 SFDVKD. This CDR3 comprises 13 residues. V shed 7 bases and J 5 bases; nucleotides not matched to a gene: 4.

This chain uses TRBV5-1 with TRBJ1-1; TRBD1 is a possible D gene (6 bases). The CDR3 has 16 amino acids. V was clipped by 4 bases and J by 3 bases, with 19 bases between them. Germline assignment: CDR1 SGHRS and CDR2 YFSETQ. In DNA, the CDR3 is TGCGCCAGCAGCCAGGGGTCACCCGCTGTGGACACTGAAGCTTTCTTT. Translating it yields CASSQGSPAVDTEAFF. The complete variable domain, with remaining parts taken from reference TRBV5-1 and TRBJ1-1, reads KAGVTQTPRYLIKTRGQQVTLSCSPISGHRSVSWYQQTPGQGLQFLFEYFSETQRNKGNFPGRFSGRQFSNSRSEMNVSTLELGDSALYLCASSQGSPAVDTEAFFGQGTRLTVV.

The V and J genes are TRBV19 and TRBJ1-1, with D maybe TRBD1 (5 bases). Trimming cost V 5 bases and J 5 bases, with 18 bases left between them. Germline assignment: CDR1 LNHDA and CDR2 SQIVND (reference sequence). The length of the CDR3 is 15 residues. The CDR3 nucleotides read TGTGCCAGTAGTTTCCGGTTCCTCGGGGGGACTGAAGCTTTCTTT. Translating it yields CASSFRFLGGTEAFF.

The genes are TRBV6-5 and TRBJ2-2, with D possibly being TRBD1 (5 bases). This CDR3 contains 16 residues. Germline V gives CDR1 MNHEY, CDR2 SVGAGI. Trimming took off 0 bases at V and 4 bases at J, with 12 bases between the two ends. Here the CDR3 reads CASSYSKGPGTGELFF. The CDR3 nucleotides read TGTGCCAGCAGTTACTCGAAGGGGCCGGGCACCGGGGAGCTGTTTTTT.

The gene calls are TRBV10-2 and TRBJ1-6, with D possibly TRBD1 on 6 matching bases. From germline, CDR1 is WSHSY and CDR2 SAAADI. The V end was cut by 0 bases, the J end by 7 bases, with 10 bases between. The CDR3 totals 15 residues. In nucleotides, the CDR3 is TGCGCCAGCAGTGAGTCTTCCAGGGGAAATTCACCCCTCCACTTT. Protein product: CASSESSRGNSPLHF.

The chain carries TRBV6-1 and TRBJ1-1; D perhaps matches TRBD1 (5 bases). The CDR3 length is 14 residues. V lost 0 bases and J 8 bases, leaving 13 bases between the germline ends. Germline lookup yields CDR1 MNHNS and CDR2 SASEGT. As DNA, the CDR3 is TGTGCCAGCAGTGAAGCGACGGGGGGAGGGGAAGCTTTCTTT. Protein sequence: CASSEATGGGEAFF.

The V gene is TRBV6-2 or TRBV6-3, the J gene TRBJ2-2; 7 bases line up with TRBD2. The CDR3 has 16 amino acids. Per the germline V gene, CDR1 is MNHEY and CDR2 is SVGEGT. Germline trimming cut 6 bases from V and 4 bases from J; bases unmatched to any gene: 11. The CDR3 loop reads CASSPTGGGPTGELFF. CDR3 sequence (DNA): TGTGCCAGCAGCCCTACGGGGGGAGGGCCCACCGGGGAGCTGTTTTTT.

J is TRBJ1-3 and V is TRBV6-5; D unresolved. The CDR3 consists of 13 residues. Germline V gene data show CDR1 as MNHEY and CDR2 as SVGAGI. The germline V and J ends were trimmed by 7 bases and 4 bases, with 11 bases remaining between them. The CDR3 DNA is TGTGCCAGCATCACACCCAGGGGAAACACCATATATTTT. It is translated as CASITPRGNTIYF.

This clone appeared a few times. The chain has TRBV3-1 (or the pseudogene TRBV3-2) and TRBJ2-3, with TRBD2 as a possible D gene (6 bases). This CDR3 is built from 16 residues. CDR1 LGHDT and CDR2 YNNKEL come from the germline V gene (reference sequence). V was pared by 1 base and J by 1 base, with 12 bases between. The CDR3 spells CASSQGRRGGTDTQYF. Written as DNA, the CDR3 is TGTGCCAGCAGCCAAGGAAGGAGGGGCGGCACAGATACGCAGTATTTT.

The V gene is TRBV4-1, the J gene TRBJ2-5; 7 bases match TRBD2. J was trimmed by 2 bases and V by 1 base; bases with no gene match: 10. Germline CDR1 reads MGHRA; CDR2 reads YSYEKL. The CDR3 is 17 amino acids. CDR3 DNA sequence: TGCGCCAGCAGCCAAGTCTACGGGGGAGGGGATCAAGAGACCCAGTACTTC. Translated: CASSQVYGGGDQETQYF.

This chain connects TRBV6-5 to TRBJ2-5; no clear D gene. The CDR3 loop spans 12 amino acids. Deletions cut 7 bases from V and 7 bases from J, with 13 bases between. Germline-derived CDR1 and CDR2 are MNHEY and SVGAGI. The DNA for the CDR3 is TGTGCCAGCACCGACAATATCGGGACCCAGTACTTC. Translating gives CASTDNIGTQYF.

This chain uses TRBV6-1 with TRBJ2-5, with a tentative D call TRBD2 (6 bases). This CDR3 has 16 residues. The germline V and J ends were trimmed by 2 bases and 5 bases, with 18 bases remaining between them. CDR1 MNHNS and CDR2 SASEGT come from the germline V gene. The CDR3 DNA is TGTGCCAGCAGTGAAACGTCGGGGTCGGGAGAGGAGACCCAGTACTTC. Its protein is CASSETSGSGEETQYF.

CDR3 sequence reads: CASSTILWETQYF. CDR3 bases: TGTGCCAGCAGCACTATATTGTGGGAGACCCAGTACTTC. This chain uses TRBV7-2 with TRBJ2-5, with unresolved D. Germline assignment: CDR1 SGHTA and CDR2 FQGNSA. The CDR3 is made up of 13 amino acids. Trimming took 5 bases from V and 5 from J, leaving 12 bases between them.

CDR3 sequence (DNA): TGCGCCAGCAGCACGGGACTAGCTGACCAAGAGACCCAGTACTTC. Its protein is CASSTGLADQETQYF. V usage is TRBV5-1 and J usage is TRBJ2-5, with 9 bases aligning to TRBD2. The CDR3 loop spans 15 amino acids. Germline CDR1 and CDR2: SGHRS and YFSETQ. The trim removed 4 bases at V and 0 bases at J, leaving 4 bases unmatched.

The chain is built from TRBV27 and TRBJ2-1, with D hard to call. Per the germline V gene, CDR1 is MNHEY and CDR2 is SMNVEV (reference sequence). The CDR3 contains 12 residues. V was clipped by 0 bases and J by 9 bases, with 6 bases between them. The CDR3 DNA sequence: TGTGCCAGCAGTTTATCCCGCGGTGAGCAGTTCTTC. Protein product: CASSLSRGEQFF.

The chain recombines TRBV10-3 with TRBJ1-6, with a possible D match to TRBD1 (5 bases). The CDR3 totals 17 residues. V lost 0 bases to trimming and J lost 11 bases, with 20 bases between them. The V gene's germline CDR1 is ENHRY and CDR2 SYGVKD. The CDR3 here is CAISESFSSGVVTPLHF. The CDR3, as DNA: TGTGCCATCAGTGAGTCGTTCTCCTCGGGGGTTGTTACACCCCTCCACTTT.

The V call is TRBV6-6, the J call TRBJ2-2; the match to TRBD2 covers 7 bases. This CDR3 spans 16 amino acids. V shed 0 bases, J shed 4 bases, and the junction held 5 bases outside the gene matches. Germline values: CDR1 MNHNY, CDR2 SVGAGI (reference sequence). As DNA, the CDR3 is TGTGCCAGCAGTTACTCGGGAGGGGCTTCCACCGGGGAGCTGTTTTTT. It encodes CASSYSGGASTGELFF.

In DNA, the CDR3 is TGTGCCAGCAGCCTCCGACGAAACCTAGCGGGAGAGAGGAATGAGCAGTTCTTC. It yields the protein CASSLRRNLAGERNEQFF. The rearrangement joins TRBV11-2 to TRBJ2-1, with 10 bases identical to TRBD2. Germline CDR1 is SGHAT and CDR2 is FQNNGV. The CDR3 has 18 amino acids. V lost 5 bases and J lost 7; bases outside the gene matches: 17.

This chain connects TRBV28 to TRBJ1-5; a possible D gene is TRBD1 (5 bases). The V and J ends lost 2 bases and 0 bases respectively, with 11 bases between them. Germline loops: CDR1 MDHEN, CDR2 SYDVKM. CDR3 length: 16 residues. CDR3 in DNA: TGTGCCAGCAGTTTAGCGGGGGGGTATAGCAATCAGCCCCAGCATTTT. It yields the protein CASSLAGGYSNQPQHF.

This sequence joins TRBV5-6 and TRBJ1-2; D might be TRBD1 (6 bases). Per the germline V gene, CDR1 is SGHDT and CDR2 is YYEEEE. The CDR3 is made up of 17 amino acids. Trimming cost V 4 bases and J 0 bases, with 19 bases left between them. Here the CDR3 reads CASSTDSQEPTNYGYTF. The DNA for the CDR3 is TGTGCCAGCAGCACGGACAGCCAAGAACCAACTAACTATGGCTACACCTTC. Supplemented by reference TRBV5-6 and TRBJ1-2, the full variable domain reads DAGVTQSPTHLIKTRGQQVTLRCSPKSGHDTVSWYQQALGQGPQFIFQYYEEEERQRGNFPDRFSGHQFPNYSSELNVNALLLGDSALYLCASSTDSQEPTNYGYTFGSGTRLTVV.

Note on this clone: In the same sample, other DNA sequences code for this CDR3. This rearrangement joins TRBV11-2 to TRBJ1-1, with D possibly matching TRBD1 (6 bases). CDR1 is SGHAT, CDR2 FQNNGV, per germline. The CDR3 totals 14 residues. V was shortened by 4 bases and J by 0 bases, with 9 bases between the two germline ends. CDR3 coding DNA: TGTGCCAGCAGCTCTCAGGGGATGAACACTGAAGCTTTCTTT. It translates to CASSSQGMNTEAFF.

This chain joins TRBV3-1 (or the pseudogene TRBV3-2) and TRBJ2-3; the D gene is possibly TRBD2 (6 bases). Trimming removed 1 base at V and 4 bases at J, with 15 bases between. CDR3 length: 16 residues. Looked up from germline, CDR1 is LGHDT and CDR2 is YNNKEL (reference sequence). CDR3 region: CASSQAPEGQSDTQYF. The CDR3 coding sequence is TGTGCCAGCAGCCAAGCCCCGGAGGGCCAATCAGATACGCAGTATTTT.

The chain carries TRBV6-5 and TRBJ1-6; 9 nucleotides align to TRBD1. J lost 10 bases, V lost 6 bases, and 10 bases had no gene match. Germline V CDR1 and CDR2: MNHEY, SVGAGI. The CDR3 extends over 15 amino acids. Written as DNA, the CDR3 is TGTGCCAGCAGGAGGGGGACAGGGTCTGGCTCACCCCTCCACTTT. As protein: CASRRGTGSGSPLHF.

The V call is TRBV24-1, the J call TRBJ1-2, with 7 bases aligning to TRBD1. Germline V gene lookup returns CDR1 KGHDR and CDR2 SFDVKD. The CDR3 has 15 amino acids. V dropped 6 bases and J dropped 4; count of bases not matched to a gene: 10. The CDR3 DNA is TGTGCCACCAGTTCAACAGGGGAAAGGGGCTATGGCTACACCTTC. It yields the protein CATSSTGERGYGYTF.

The rearrangement links TRBV9 to TRBJ1-2; 9 nucleotides match TRBD1. Per the germline V gene, CDR1 is SGDLS and CDR2 is YYNGEE. V lost 3 bases, J lost 5 bases, and 8 bases stayed unmatched. CDR3 length equals 15 residues. CDR3 residues: CASSAPRTGVYGYTF. The CDR3 DNA sequence: TGTGCCAGCAGCGCCCCCCGGACAGGGGTGTATGGCTACACCTTC.